This entry lists 21 T cell receptor beta chains sequenced from one sample in a study of CD8+CD57+ T cells in acquired aplastic anemia. According to the study, genomic DNA was the template for TCR beta VDJ and CDR3 profiling. TCRdb re-called the reads through MiXCR, storing one row per CDR3 protein. The sample records 150,000 to 200,000 distinct CDR3 sequences, roughly 47% being singletons. The sequencing sample was made of sorted CD4+, CD8+, or CD8+CD57+ T cells (not recorded which) from PBMCs. These receptors were collected from a human donor in good health.

This sequence joins TRBV7-6 and TRBJ1-5; D is unresolved. V was trimmed by 4 bases and J by 5 bases, leaving 9 bases between them. CDR1 and CDR2 (germline): SGHVS, FNYEAQ. The CDR3 extends over 13 amino acids. CDR3 coding DNA: TGTGCCAGCAGCTCAACGCGCGATCAGCCCCAGCATTTT. Its protein product is CASSSTRDQPQHF.

In the case of this clonotype: A much bigger clone sits one base away, suggesting this may be a read error. J is TRBJ1-3 and V is TRBV11-2, with D uncertain. Germline values: CDR1 SGHAT, CDR2 FQNNGV. This CDR3 spans 13 amino acids. V lost 5 bases, J lost 5 bases, and 10 bases lay in between. The CDR3 DNA reads as TGTGCCAGCAGCAGACTTTCGAGAAACACCATATATTTT. Encoded protein: CASSRLSRNTIYF.

This clonotype was detected a few times. V is TRBV18 and J is TRBJ2-4, with D perhaps TRBD1 (6 bases). This CDR3 has 14 amino acids. V shed 3 bases and J shed 5 bases, with 11 bases lying between them. Germline V gene lookup returns CDR1 KGHSH and CDR2 LQKENI. DNA of the CDR3: TGTGCCAGCTCACCTGGACAGTCGGAAAACATTCAGTACTTC. Its protein product is CASSPGQSENIQYF.

The V call is TRBV25-1, the J call TRBJ2-7; D may match TRBD1 or TRBD2 (5 bases each). The CDR3 has 15 residues. The germline V and J ends were trimmed by 4 bases and 2 bases, with 15 bases remaining between them. In germline, CDR1 is MGHDK, CDR2 SYGVNS. CDR3 nucleotide sequence: TGTGCCAGCAGTGCTAGAGCCGGGGCCACCTACGAGCAGTACTTC. Amino acids: CASSARAGATYEQYF.

The rearrangement links TRBV6-5 to TRBJ1-3; D unresolved. V was cut by 2 bases and J by 0 bases, with 8 bases left in between. The CDR3 extends over 15 amino acids. From germline, CDR1 is MNHEY and CDR2 SVGAGI. The CDR3 DNA sequence: TGTGCCAGCAGTTACAACGGAAACTCTGGAAACACCATATATTTT. Amino acids: CASSYNGNSGNTIYF.

The genes are TRBV19 and TRBJ1-4, with D perhaps TRBD1 (5 bases). Germline values: CDR1 LNHDA, CDR2 SQIVND (reference sequence). Trimming took 5 bases from V and 6 from J, leaving 13 bases between them. The CDR3 loop spans 14 amino acids. The CDR3 is CASSPEGLHEKLFF. DNA for the CDR3: TGTGCCAGTAGTCCGGAGGGGCTGCATGAAAAACTGTTTTTT.

This clonotype was observed many times. The chain uses TRBV19 and TRBJ2-7; D not resolved. CDR3 size: 15 residues. With 7 bases removed from V and 1 base from J, the gap between germline ends came to 17 bases. Germline CDR1 is LNHDA and CDR2 is SQIVND (reference sequence). The CDR3 coding sequence is TGTGCCAGTACTCCAGCTGGGCGTAATTCCTACGAGCAGTACTTC. As protein: CASTPAGRNSYEQYF.

About this clonotype: This could be a read error, since a much larger clone is one nucleotide away. The chain combines TRBV5-5 with TRBJ1-4; D is perhaps TRBD1 (5 bases). V lost 0 bases, J lost 8 bases, and 14 bases lay in between. The CDR3 covers 15 residues. Germline-derived CDR1 and CDR2 are SGHKS and YYEKEE (reference sequence). The CDR3 DNA reads as TGTGCCAGCAGCTTGGCGGGACGGGGTTACGAAAAACTGTTTTTT. Amino acids: CASSLAGRGYEKLFF.

Concerning this clonotype: The missing conserved phenylalanine or tryptophan at the end of this CDR3 makes a read error likely. This chain links TRBV19 with TRBJ1-6; D gene unclear. The CDR3 is made up of 14 amino acids. Trimming removed 3 bases from V and 10 bases from J, with 13 bases in between. CDR1 and CDR2 (germline): LNHDA, SQIVND (reference sequence). This CDR3 reads CASSIGEWRSPLHS. The CDR3 nucleotides are TGTGCCAGTAGTATTGGGGAATGGAGGTCACCCCTCCACTCT.

Ten or more counts support this clonotype. The rearrangement uses TRBV20-1 and TRBJ1-6; D may be TRBD1 (5 bases). Germline values: CDR1 DFQATT, CDR2 SNEGSKA (reference sequence). The CDR3 has 16 residues. Trimming removed 0 bases from V and 6 bases from J, with 15 bases in between. In nucleotides, the CDR3 is TGCAGTGCTAGAGATGGGGGACGCCAGGGTAATTCACCCCTCCACTTT. Amino acids: CSARDGGRQGNSPLHF.

This chain joins TRBV12-3 or TRBV12-4 and TRBJ2-1; 11 nucleotides agree with TRBD2. This CDR3 is 16 amino acids long. V was pared by 6 bases and J by 2 bases, with 6 bases of the junction left unmatched. CDR3 loop: CASSPGTSGAYNEQFF. In nucleotides, the CDR3 is TGTGCCAGCAGCCCCGGGACTAGCGGAGCCTACAATGAGCAGTTCTTC.

This clonotype was detected ten times or more. The V call is TRBV27, the J call TRBJ1-6, with no clear D. The ends were cut back, 7 bases at V and 6 bases at J, with 4 bases in the middle. The germline CDR1 and CDR2 sequences are MNHEY and SMNVEV (reference sequence). The CDR3 has 11 amino acids. In DNA form, the CDR3 reads TGTGCCAGCATGAGTAATTCACCCCTCCACTTT. Amino acid sequence: CASMSNSPLHF.

This chain connects TRBV19 to TRBJ2-7; tentatively, D is TRBD2 (5 bases). Deletions cut 10 bases from V and 0 bases from J, with 16 bases between. CDR3 length: 14 amino acids. Per the germline V gene, CDR1 is LNHDA and CDR2 is SQIVND (reference sequence). The CDR3 DNA reads TGTGCCACTAGCCCTCAAACAAGCTCCTACGAGCAGTACTTC. It encodes CATSPQTSSYEQYF. Full variable domain (outside the CDR3, taken from reference TRBV19 and TRBJ2-7): DGGITQSPKYLFRKEGQNVTLSCEQNLNHDAMYWYRQDPGQGLRLIYYSQIVNDFQKGDIAEGYSVSREKKESFPLTVTSAQKNPTAFYLCATSPQTSSYEQYFGPGTRLTVT.

In this sample, this clonotype turned up many times. V and J are TRBV5-1 and TRBJ2-7; the match to TRBD2 covers 13 bases. This CDR3 contains 21 residues. CDR1 and CDR2 (germline): SGHRS, YFSETQ. V shed 0 bases, J shed 0 bases, and the junction held 15 bases outside the gene matches. The CDR3 DNA is TGCGCCAGCAGCTTGGTGAAGGCTCGCCTTGGACTAGCGGGGGCCTCCTACGAGCAGTACTTC. It encodes CASSLVKARLGLAGASYEQYF.

As for this clonotype: Since the CDR3 does not end with the conserved phenylalanine or tryptophan, this likely comes from a read error. CDR3 sequence (DNA): TGTGCCAGCCGGCGGGGCGGCGAGACCCAGTACTTA. Protein product: CASRRGGETQYL. The chain couples TRBV7-2 to TRBJ2-5; D perhaps matches TRBD2 (6 bases). V lost 8 bases and J lost 5, with 12 bases in between. CDR1 and CDR2 from the germline V gene are SGHTA and FQGNSA. The length of the CDR3 is 12 residues.

The CDR3 DNA follows: TGCAGTGGTCTCCAGGGGCACGAAAAACTGTTTTTT. This sequence encodes CSGLQGHEKLFF. The chain employs TRBV20-1 and TRBJ1-4; D is possibly TRBD1 (6 bases). The CDR3 loop spans 12 amino acids. In germline, CDR1 is DFQATT, CDR2 SNEGSKA (reference sequence). Trimming took 7 bases from V and 8 from J, leaving 14 bases between them.

This chain joins TRBV29-1 and TRBJ2-7; 8 bases fit TRBD1. The CDR3 is 14 amino acids. The V and J ends lost 5 bases and 7 bases, in that order; junction bases with no gene match: 13. Germline CDR1 is SQVTM and CDR2 is ANQGSEA. This CDR3 is CSVPTGDRTGEQYF. CDR3 sequence (DNA): TGCAGCGTTCCCACAGGGGACAGGACGGGGGAGCAGTACTTC.

A remark on this clonotype: At one boundary the junction diverges from the germline segment, which might be a read error. The chain combines TRBV7-2 with TRBJ2-7; D not certain. The CDR3 runs to 14 residues. CDR1 is SGHTA and CDR2 is FQGNSA in the germline V gene. The CDR3 region has the DNA TGTGCCAGCAGCTTAATTAGCCCCTCCGACGAGCAGTACTTC. Protein sequence: CASSLISPSDEQYF.

In its sample, this clonotype was seen many times. The CDR3 protein is CASRKGQNSNYGYTF. The DNA for the CDR3 is TGTGCCAGCAGGAAAGGACAGAACAGTAACTATGGCTACACCTTC. The chain links TRBV9 to TRBJ1-2; possibly TRBD1 for D (6 bases). Germline V gives CDR1 SGDLS, CDR2 YYNGEE. Trimming removed 5 bases at V and 1 base at J, with 15 bases between. The CDR3 is 15 residues long.

This clonotype was seen many times. The chain combines TRBV10-3 with TRBJ2-7, with a tentative D call TRBD1 (6 bases). CDR3 length: 12 residues. The germline V gene encodes CDR1 ENHRY and CDR2 SYGVKD. V lost 6 bases and J 1 base, leaving 7 bases between the germline ends. The CDR3 reads CAIRDSSYEQYF. CDR3 DNA sequence: TGTGCCATCAGGGACAGTTCCTACGAGCAGTACTTC.

The table lists this clonotype with a count of one. This chain links TRBV19 with TRBJ1-6, with TRBD1 as a possible D gene (5 bases). The CDR3 is 15 residues long. The germline V and J ends were trimmed by 5 bases and 2 bases, with 10 bases remaining between them. Germline V CDR1 and CDR2: LNHDA, SQIVND (reference sequence). The CDR3 DNA reads TGTGCCAGTAGTGCAGGGTTCGCCTATAATTCACCCCTCCACTTT. Amino acid sequence: CASSAGFAYNSPLHF.